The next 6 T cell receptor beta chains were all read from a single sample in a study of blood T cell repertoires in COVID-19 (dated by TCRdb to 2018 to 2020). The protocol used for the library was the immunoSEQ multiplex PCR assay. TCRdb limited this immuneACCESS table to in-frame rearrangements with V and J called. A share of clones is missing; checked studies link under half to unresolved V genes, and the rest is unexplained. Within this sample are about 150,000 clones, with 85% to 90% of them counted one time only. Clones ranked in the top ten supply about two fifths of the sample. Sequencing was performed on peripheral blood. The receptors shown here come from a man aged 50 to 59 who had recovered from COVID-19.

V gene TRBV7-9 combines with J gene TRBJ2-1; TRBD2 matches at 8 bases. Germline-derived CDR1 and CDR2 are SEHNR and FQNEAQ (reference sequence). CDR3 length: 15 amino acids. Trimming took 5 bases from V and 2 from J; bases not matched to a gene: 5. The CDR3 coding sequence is TGTGCCAGCAGCGAGCGGGGGACAACCTACAATGAGCAGTTCTTC. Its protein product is CASSERGTTYNEQFF.

In DNA, the CDR3 is TGCGCCAGCAGTATGGCAGGTTTGAACACTGAAGCTTTCTTT. Translated, it gives CASSMAGLNTEAFF. This chain links TRBV10-1 with TRBJ1-1; D is unresolved. V was cut by 5 bases and J by 0 bases, with 10 bases left in between. CDR1 WNHNN and CDR2 SYGVQD come from the germline V gene (reference sequence). CDR3 length: 14 amino acids.

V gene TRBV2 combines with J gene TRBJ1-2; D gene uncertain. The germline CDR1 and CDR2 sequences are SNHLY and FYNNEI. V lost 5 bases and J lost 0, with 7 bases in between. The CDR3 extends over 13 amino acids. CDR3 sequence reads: CASSPGSNYGYTF. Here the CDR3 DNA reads TGTGCCAGCAGTCCGGGATCTAACTATGGCTACACCTTC. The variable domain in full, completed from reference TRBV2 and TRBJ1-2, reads EPEVTQTPSHQVTQMGQEVILRCVPISNHLYFYWYRQILGQKVEFLVSFYNNEISEKSEIFDDQFSVERPDGSNFTLKIRSTKLEDSAMYFCASSPGSNYGYTFGSGTRLTVV.

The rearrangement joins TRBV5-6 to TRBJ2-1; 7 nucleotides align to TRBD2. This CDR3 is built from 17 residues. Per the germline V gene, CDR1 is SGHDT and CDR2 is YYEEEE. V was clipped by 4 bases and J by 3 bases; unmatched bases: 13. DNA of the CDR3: TGTGCCAGCAGCCCAGGAGAGCGCGGGGGTTTCTACAATGAGCAGTTCTTC. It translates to CASSPGERGGFYNEQFF.

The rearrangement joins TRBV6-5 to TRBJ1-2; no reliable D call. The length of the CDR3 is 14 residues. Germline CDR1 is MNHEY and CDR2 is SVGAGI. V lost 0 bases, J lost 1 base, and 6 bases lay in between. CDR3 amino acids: CASSYSRINYGYTF. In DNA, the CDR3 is TGTGCCAGCAGTTACTCGAGGATTAACTATGGCTACACCTTC.

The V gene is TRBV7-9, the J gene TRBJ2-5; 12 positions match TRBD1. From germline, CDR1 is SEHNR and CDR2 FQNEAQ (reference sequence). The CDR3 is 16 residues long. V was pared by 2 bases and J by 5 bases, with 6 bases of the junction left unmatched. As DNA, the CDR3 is TGTGCCAGCAGCTTACGCCGGGACAGGGGGCTTGAGACCCAGTACTTC. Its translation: CASSLRRDRGLETQYF. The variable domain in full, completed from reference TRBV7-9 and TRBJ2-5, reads DTGVSQNPRHKITKRGQNVTFRCDPISEHNRLYWYRQTLGQGPEFLTYFQNEAQLEKSRLLSDRFSAERPKGSFSTLEIQRTEQGDSAMYLCASSLRRDRGLETQYFGPGTRLLVL.